The present entry profiles one T cell receptor beta chain with its context. The antigen remains undetermined. This record belongs to a study of cytomegalovirus exposure and HLA in healthy donors. Study results and caveats: Both high specificity and high sensitivity reportedly marked the classifier's diagnosis of cytomegalovirus status.

Repertoires were generated with immunoSEQ multiplex PCR, while TCRdb's copy carries only in-frame clones and drops some. The table records some 90,000 clones, around 88% of them present only once. V gave up 6 bases and J gave up 9 bases, with 22 bases separating them. The V gene's germline CDR1 is SGHRS and CDR2 YFSETQ. The CDR3 sequence is 14 residues long. Sequencing was done on a sample of PBMCs. This clonotype was sampled from a woman aged 30 to 39 in good health and CMV-seronegative. The chain recombines TRBV5-1 with TRBJ2-7, with D possibly matching TRBD2 (5 bases). CDR3 residues: CASNEGQTSEGQYF. CDR3 coding DNA: TGCGCCAGCAACGAAGGGCAGACTTCCGAGGGGCAGTACTTC. Combining the CDR3 with reference TRBV5-1 and TRBJ2-7 gives the whole variable domain KAGVTQTPRYLIKTRGQQVTLSCSPISGHRSVSWYQQTPGQGLQFLFEYFSETQRNKGNFPGRFSGRQFSNSRSEMNVSTLELGDSALYLCASNEGQTSEGQYFGPGTRLTVT.